This T cell receptor (beta chain) was observed in a study of blood T cells in healthy people across ages. Study-level background: Researchers report that template switching captured about one barcoded beta molecule per two T cells.

It was with a sample-barcoded 5' primer and a J-beta primer mix that a second PCR of roughly 7 to 12 cycles was run. TCRdb itself ran the 5' RACE reads through MiXCR, one entry per CDR3 protein. This sample carries 1.5 million to 2 million distinct CDR3 sequences, about 50% of them seen once, and the ten largest clones take approximately 2.1%. This CDR3 spans 17 amino acids. Germline values: CDR1 WSHSY, CDR2 SAAADI. V shed 4 bases, J shed 0 bases, and the junction held 6 bases outside the gene matches. Total RNA, at least 6 micrograms per sample, was extracted from PBMCs. The sample comprised blood. This sequence was found in a woman in her thirties or forties in good health. V and J are TRBV10-2 and TRBJ2-1; 10 bases map to TRBD2. Here the CDR3 reads CASSGRSGGASYNEQFF. As DNA, the CDR3 is TGCGCCAGCAGTGGGAGAAGCGGGGGGGCCTCCTACAATGAGCAGTTCTTC.